This TCR beta chain was documented in a study of prognosis after radiotherapy for stage I lung cancer. Study overall: Without exception, patients with non-small cell lung cancer were deemed medically inoperable.

Turning to this clonotype: Its antigen is undetermined.

General study results and limits: It is unknown whether the expanded TCR clones recognize the tumor.

Amplification of TCR beta CDR3 from genomic DNA used two-round multiplex PCR. Initially, in first-round PCR, primers specific to each TRBV and TRBJ gene were used. TCRdb processed the multiplex PCR reads anew with MiXCR; each CDR3 protein has one entry. The sample includes roughly 25,000 distinct CDR3 sequences, about 45% seen only once; the top ten take 15%. The CDR3 sequence is 15 residues long. The J segment lost 7 bases and the V segment lost 4 bases, leaving 5 bases of the junction unmatched. Germline CDR1 is PRHDT and CDR2 is FYEKMQ (reference sequence). The sequences come from PBMCs, collected before or after stereotactic body radiation therapy (not recorded which). This sequence joins TRBV13 and TRBJ1-6, with 9 bases identical to TRBD1. The sequence came from a donor at least 50 years old with non-small cell lung cancer. CDR3 protein: CASSSPGQGNSPLHF. CDR3 DNA sequence: TGTGCCAGCAGCTCACCGGGACAGGGAAATTCACCCCTCCACTTT.